This record covers a single T cell receptor beta chain. The sample originates from a study of tumor-infiltrating lymphocytes in glioblastoma multiforme. Multiple V-beta primers and a C-beta primer amplified TCRB from RNA. No unique molecular identifiers were described for these TCRB libraries. Each CDR3 protein gets one entry after TCRdb re-called the multiplex PCR reads with MiXCR. This sample has about 13,000 distinct CDR3 sequences, with around 71% found just once. Germline trimming cut 7 bases from V and 2 bases from J; bases unmatched to any gene: 19. Germline values: CDR1 SGHAT, CDR2 FQNNGV. The CDR3 extends over 20 amino acids.

The source of this sequence is a male donor with glioblastoma. V gene TRBV11-2 combines with J gene TRBJ2-2; 10 nucleotides match TRBD2. Sequenced sample: brain tumor tissue. The CDR3 spells CASTASFGQGLAVNTGELFF. Here the CDR3 DNA reads TGTGCCAGCACCGCCTCATTCGGACAAGGACTAGCGGTAAACACCGGGGAGCTGTTTTTT.